The next 12 T cell receptor beta chains were all read from a single sample in a study of T cells in Graves' hyperthyroidism and ophthalmopathy (dated by TCRdb to the late 2010s). Library preparation employed multiplex PCR. Instrument on record: Illumina HiSeq 2000. The TCR beta CDR3 regions were amplified from the RNA transcripts. The first round of RT-PCR for the TCR CDR3 was performed with the HTBI primer set and the Qiagen OneStep RT-PCR kit. TCRdb itself trimmed the public reads at Q25 with fastp, ran MiXCR and retained productive beta chains. A single entry per CDR3 protein holds the most common genes and DNA from its merged rows. Recorded for this sample are 600,000 to 650,000 distinct CDR3 sequences; around 15% of them occurred a single time. Of the sample, around 4% is held by the ten largest clones. The sample taken for sequencing was blood. Every receptor here comes from a woman in her twenties or thirties with Graves' hyperthyroidism.

Here the CDR3 DNA reads TGTGCCAGCAGTCCGAGACAGGGGGCGCCGACCGGGGAGCTGTTTTTT. The encoded protein is CASSPRQGAPTGELFF. This rearrangement joins TRBV27 to TRBJ2-2, with TRBD1 matching 10 bases. The ends lost 5 bases at V and 5 bases at J; junction bases unmatched: 8. Germline-derived CDR1 and CDR2 are MNHEY and SMNVEV (reference sequence). CDR3 length: 16 residues.

This clonotype was counted many times. The CDR3 loop is CASSIGTGYEQYF. The DNA of the CDR3 is TGTGCCAGCAGCATCGGGACAGGCTACGAGCAGTACTTC. The chain couples TRBV28 to TRBJ2-7; TRBD1 matches at 8 bases. Germline V gives CDR1 MDHEN, CDR2 SYDVKM. V lost 6 bases and J lost 3; bases outside the gene matches: 4. This CDR3 comprises 13 residues.

In this sample, this clonotype turned up many times. This chain connects TRBV28 to TRBJ1-1; D is ambiguous. V lost 5 bases, J lost 5 bases, and 12 bases lay in between. The CDR3 length is 13 residues. CDR1 is MDHEN, CDR2 SYDVKM, per germline. CDR3 protein: CASSTRVGTEAFF. The CDR3 region has the DNA TGTGCCAGCAGTACTAGAGTTGGTACTGAAGCTTTCTTT. The full variable domain, with the rest looked up from reference TRBV28 and TRBJ1-1, is DVKVTQSSRYLVKRTGEKVFLECVQDMDHENMFWYRQDPGLGLRLIYFSYDVKMKEKGDIPEGYSVSREKKERFSLILESASTNQTSMYLCASSTRVGTEAFFGQGTRLTVV.

At least ten counts were recorded for this clonotype. V and J are TRBV29-1 and TRBJ2-1; no definite D call. Germline values: CDR1 SQVTM, CDR2 ANQGSEA. The CDR3 is 12 amino acids. V dropped 2 bases and J dropped 9 bases, with 11 bases sitting between them. The CDR3 region is CSVESSQSEQFF. The CDR3 DNA is TGCAGCGTTGAATCGAGCCAGTCTGAGCAGTTCTTC.

This clonotype was observed at least ten times. This sequence joins TRBV12-3 or TRBV12-4 and TRBJ1-4, with a tentative D call TRBD1 (5 bases). This CDR3 is built from 15 residues. The V and J ends lost 6 bases and 4 bases respectively, with 15 bases between them. The CDR3, as DNA: TGTGCCAGCAGGCCCCCGACAGATCATAATGAAAAACTGTTTTTT. Its translation is CASRPPTDHNEKLFF.

At least ten counts were recorded for this clonotype. The chain is built from TRBV5-5 and TRBJ2-6; D possibly corresponds to TRBD2 (5 bases). V was pared by 3 bases and J by 0 bases, with 7 bases between. Germline values: CDR1 SGHKS, CDR2 YYEKEE (reference sequence). The CDR3 length is 15 residues. The CDR3 region has the DNA TGTGCCAGCAGCTCGAGGGTCTCTGGGGCCAACGTCCTGACTTTC. This translates into CASSSRVSGANVLTF.

The chain recombines TRBV4-2 with TRBJ2-1; possible D gene TRBD2, 5 bases. Germline V lookup: CDR1 LGHNA, CDR2 YNFKEQ. There are 12 residues in the CDR3. The V end was cut by 4 bases, the J end by 9 bases, with 10 bases between. CDR3 DNA: TGTGCCAGCAGCCCCGGGAATTCTGAGCAGTTCTTC. As protein: CASSPGNSEQFF.

This clonotype was observed many times. The chain is built from TRBV5-1 and TRBJ1-1; no clear D. The CDR3 runs 11 residues. From germline, CDR1 is SGHRS and CDR2 YFSETQ. The V end was cut by 3 bases, the J end by 6 bases, with 6 bases between. CDR3 region: CASSSPAEAFF. CDR3 nucleotide sequence: TGCGCCAGCAGCTCCCCGGCTGAAGCTTTCTTT.

As regards this clonotype: The junction and the germline gene differ at one end; a read error may be behind it. The V gene is TRBV5-5, the J gene TRBJ1-3, with no clear D. In germline, CDR1 is SGHKS, CDR2 YYEKEE (reference sequence). CDR3 length: 20 residues. DNA for the CDR3: TGCGCCAGCAGCTTAGACCCCATTCTTGTCCAGGCCGGTACTGGAAACACCATATATTTT. It yields the protein CASSLDPILVQAGTGNTIYF.

This clonotype was counted between two and nine times. The rearrangement links TRBV29-1 to TRBJ2-3; 8 bases fit TRBD2. The CDR3 covers 14 residues. With V trimmed by 7 bases and J by 3 bases, 9 bases remained unmatched. Germline V gene data show CDR1 as SQVTM and CDR2 as ANQGSEA. The CDR3: CSGEAGAGTDTQYF. The CDR3 nucleotides are TGCAGCGGGGAAGCGGGAGCGGGGACAGATACGCAGTATTTT.

This clonotype has just a few counts. The chain carries TRBV11-2 and TRBJ2-5; D is unresolved. The CDR3 runs 14 residues. The germline V gene has CDR1 SGHAT and CDR2 FQNNGV. The germline V and J ends were trimmed by 5 bases and 3 bases, with 13 bases remaining between them. CDR3 region: CASSRGRVEETQYF. The CDR3 nucleotides read TGTGCCAGCAGCCGCGGACGGGTTGAAGAGACCCAGTACTTC.

This clonotype came up many times. The CDR3 reads CASSLDRGEADTQYF. The CDR3 nucleotides read TGTGCCAGCAGCTTAGACAGGGGGGAGGCAGATACGCAGTATTTT. J is TRBJ2-3 and V is TRBV2; 9 bases map to TRBD1. The germline V gene has CDR1 SNHLY and CDR2 FYNNEI. The CDR3 length is 15 residues. V lost 6 bases to trimming and J lost 4 bases; unmatched junction nucleotides: 8.